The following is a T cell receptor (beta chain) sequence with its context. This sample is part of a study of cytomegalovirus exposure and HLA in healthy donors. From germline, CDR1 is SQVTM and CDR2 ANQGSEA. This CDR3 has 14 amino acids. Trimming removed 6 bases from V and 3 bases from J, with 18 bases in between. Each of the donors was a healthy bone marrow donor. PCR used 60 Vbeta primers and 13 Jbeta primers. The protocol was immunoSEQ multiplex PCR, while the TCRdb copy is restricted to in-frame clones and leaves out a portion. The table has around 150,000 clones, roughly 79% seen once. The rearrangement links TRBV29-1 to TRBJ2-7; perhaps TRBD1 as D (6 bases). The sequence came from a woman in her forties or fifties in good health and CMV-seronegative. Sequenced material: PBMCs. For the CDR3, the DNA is TGCAGCGTGGGCAAGGACAGAAACCTCTACGAGCAGTACTTC. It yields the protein CSVGKDRNLYEQYF.